These 13 T cell receptor beta chains were sequenced from one sample in a study of T-cell memory formation after mild COVID-19. In TCRdb, the 5' RACE reads were re-called with MiXCR into one record per CDR3 protein. This sample has 150,000 to 200,000 distinct CDR3 sequences, with roughly 17% found just once. Sequenced: PBMCs or a T cell subset sorted from them (not recorded which). The source is an adult woman who had mild COVID-19 (a few samples of this study predate the infection). Cell type and time point are not known.

This clonotype was seen a few times. The chain joins TRBV4-1 to TRBJ2-4; 13 bases agree with TRBD2. Per germline, CDR1 MGHRA and CDR2 YSYEKL. The CDR3 has 19 amino acids. Trimming at V came to 3 bases and at J to 0 bases, leaving 8 bases not matched to a gene. CDR3 residues: CASSQRLAGGKLAKNIQYF. CDR3 bases: TGCGCCAGCAGCCAGAGACTAGCGGGGGGAAAACTAGCCAAAAACATTCAGTACTTC.

This clonotype was seen more than once but under ten times. The DNA of the CDR3 is TGTGCCACCAGGTACGGTCAGGGGGCTGGTAATCAGCCCCAGCATTTT. This encodes CATRYGQGAGNQPQHF. The chain uses TRBV15 and TRBJ1-5, with 8 nucleotides matching TRBD1. With 6 bases clipped from V and 4 bases from J, the junction kept 11 bases outside the gene matches. Germline V gene sequence: CDR1 LNHNV, CDR2 YYDKDF (reference sequence). The CDR3 totals 16 residues. The full variable domain, its missing parts supplied by reference TRBV15 and TRBJ1-5, is DAMVIQNPRYQVTQFGKPVTLSCSQTLNHNVMYWYQQKSSQAPKLLFHYYDKDFNNEADTPDNFQSRRPNTSFCFLDIRSPGLGDTAMYLCATRYGQGAGNQPQHFGDGTRLSIL.

This clonotype was detected a few times. The rearrangement links TRBV28 to TRBJ1-1, with 7 nucleotides matching TRBD1. V lost 6 bases and J lost 1; bases outside the gene matches: 5. This CDR3 is built from 14 residues. Germline V gives CDR1 MDHEN, CDR2 SYDVKM. CDR3 sequence reads: CASRSQGGNTEAFF. The CDR3 coding sequence is TGTGCCAGCAGGTCCCAGGGGGGGAACACTGAAGCTTTCTTT.

This clonotype was found a few times. V gene TRBV9 combines with J gene TRBJ2-5; possibly TRBD1 or TRBD2 for D (5 bases each). This CDR3 has 11 residues. Between the trimmed V and J ends, which lost 2 bases and 9 bases, there was a span of 8 bases. CDR1 and CDR2 from the germline V gene are SGDLS and YYNGEE. CDR3 bases: TGTGCCAGCAGCGTCCGAGGGGCCCAGTACTTC. Its translation is CASSVRGAQYF.

This clonotype was picked up a small number of times. The chain couples TRBV18 to TRBJ2-3; TRBD1 or TRBD2 may be the D gene (5 bases each). The CDR3 has 17 residues. V was trimmed by 3 bases and J by 1 base, leaving 17 bases between them. Germline lookup yields CDR1 KGHSH and CDR2 LQKENI. CDR3 nucleotide sequence: TGTGCCAGCTCACCGCAACCGGGACGGCCGGGCACAGATACGCAGTATTTT. Protein product: CASSPQPGRPGTDTQYF.

This clonotype has a handful of counts. The V and J genes are TRBV5-6 and TRBJ2-1, with D perhaps TRBD1 (6 bases). CDR3 size: 15 residues. The germline CDR1 and CDR2 sequences are SGHDT and YYEEEE. Trimming cost V 0 bases and J 3 bases, with 10 bases left between them. CDR3 sequence reads: CASSLVWGRYNEQFF. As DNA, the CDR3 is TGTGCCAGCAGCTTGGTCTGGGGGCGCTACAATGAGCAGTTCTTC.

This clonotype was seen more than once but under ten times. The chain combines TRBV12-3 or TRBV12-4 with TRBJ2-5, with D perhaps TRBD2 (7 bases). Trimming removed 7 bases at V and 4 bases at J, with 19 bases between. The CDR3 length is 15 residues. CDR3 sequence: CASTPGGPVGETQYF. The CDR3 DNA follows: TGTGCCAGCACCCCCGGGGGGCCAGTGGGAGAGACCCAGTACTTC.

In this sample, this clonotype turned up a few times. This chain uses TRBV11-2 with TRBJ2-3; 7 bases are a match to TRBD1. This CDR3 comprises 16 residues. Germline loops: CDR1 SGHAT, CDR2 FQNNGV. The J segment lost 3 bases and the V segment lost 4 bases, leaving 10 bases of the junction unmatched. DNA for the CDR3: TGTGCCAGCAGCTCAAGACAGGGTGGCAGTACAGATACGCAGTATTTT. This gives the protein CASSSRQGGSTDTQYF.

The chain combines TRBV30 with TRBJ2-7; D not certain. Germline V gene data show CDR1 as GTSNPN and CDR2 as SVGIG (reference sequence). Trimming cost V 2 bases and J 2 bases, with 16 bases left between them. The CDR3 sequence is 15 residues long. CDR3: CAWSPYWGSAYEQYF. As DNA, the CDR3 is TGTGCCTGGAGTCCCTATTGGGGTTCAGCCTACGAGCAGTACTTC. Full variable domain (missing parts from reference TRBV30 and TRBJ2-7): SQTIHQWPATLVQPVGSPLSLECTVEGTSNPNLYWYRQAAGRGLQLLFYSVGIGQISSEVPQNLSASRPQDRQFILSSKKLLLSDSGFYLCAWSPYWGSAYEQYFGPGTRLTVT.

This clonotype was observed a few times. This chain links TRBV7-9 with TRBJ2-7, with TRBD2 matching over 10 bases. Looked up from germline, CDR1 is SEHNR and CDR2 is FQNEAQ (reference sequence). This CDR3 contains 15 residues. V lost 2 bases, J lost 7 bases, and 8 bases stayed unmatched. For the CDR3, the DNA is TGTGCCAGCAGCTTAAGAGCGGGAGGGCCGCGAGAGCAGTACTTC. It is translated as CASSLRAGGPREQYF.

This clonotype was detected only a few times. The rearrangement uses TRBV7-3 and TRBJ2-5, with D perhaps matching TRBD2 (5 bases). The V end lost 4 bases, the J end lost 4 bases, and 16 bases lay between the germline ends. This CDR3 is 15 amino acids long. The germline gives CDR1 SGHTA, CDR2 FQGTGA. CDR3 bases: TGTGCCAGCAGCTCTGGGTCCTCACGGGGAGAGACCCAGTACTTC. It translates to CASSSGSSRGETQYF.

In its sample, this clonotype was seen a few times. CDR3 residues: CASSHEGTNSPLHF. The CDR3 nucleotides are TGTGCCAGCAGCCACGAGGGGACTAATTCACCCCTCCACTTT. The rearrangement uses TRBV5-5 and TRBJ1-6, with D possibly matching TRBD1 (5 bases). The germline V gene has CDR1 SGHKS and CDR2 YYEKEE (reference sequence). The CDR3 is 14 residues long. V lost 4 bases and J lost 6, with 11 bases in between. Supplemented by reference TRBV5-5 and TRBJ1-6, the full variable domain reads DAGVTQSPTHLIKTRGQQVTLRCSPISGHKSVSWYQQVLGQGPQFIFQYYEKEERGRGNFPDRFSARQFPNYSSELNVNALLLGDSALYLCASSHEGTNSPLHFGNGTRLTVT.

This clonotype has only a few counts. The V call is TRBV24-1, the J call TRBJ2-2, with D perhaps assigned TRBD1 or TRBD2 (5 bases each). The germline V and J ends were trimmed by 7 bases and 1 base, with 12 bases remaining between them. The V gene's germline CDR1 is KGHDR and CDR2 SFDVKD. The length of the CDR3 is 15 residues. CDR3 in DNA: TGTGCCACCAGCGAGGGGAGCGGGAACACCGGGGAGCTGTTTTTT. Translated, it gives CATSEGSGNTGELFF.